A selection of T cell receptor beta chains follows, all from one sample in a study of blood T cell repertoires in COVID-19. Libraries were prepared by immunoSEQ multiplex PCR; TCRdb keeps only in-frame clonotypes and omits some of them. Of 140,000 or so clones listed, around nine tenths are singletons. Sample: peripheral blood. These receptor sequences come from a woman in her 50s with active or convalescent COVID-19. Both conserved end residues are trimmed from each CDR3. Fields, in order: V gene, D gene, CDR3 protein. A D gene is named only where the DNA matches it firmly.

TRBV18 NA ASSPETGASRYSNQPQH
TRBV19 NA ASSIGSGGNQPQH
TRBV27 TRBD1 ASSPGTGFNYGYT
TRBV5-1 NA ASSPTRYGNTIY
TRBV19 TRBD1 ASSLSGTGGTYEQY
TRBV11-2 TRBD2 ASSLGSGGSYEQY
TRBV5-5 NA ASSSVDSPYEQY
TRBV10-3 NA AISETGNYGYT
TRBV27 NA ASSLQANSPLH
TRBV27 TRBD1 ASSFQGASYEQY
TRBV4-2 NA ASSQIGQSSYNSPLH
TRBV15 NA ATSRDRENTIY
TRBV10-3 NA AIRETGSGETQY
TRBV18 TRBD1 ASSPQGQGNSRQY
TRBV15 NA ATSRDGNGATQY
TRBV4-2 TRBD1 ASSPPTGANTEAF
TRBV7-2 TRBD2 ASSRRGAGGSYEQY
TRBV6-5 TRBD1 ASSNRDREAF
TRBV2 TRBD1 ASSPGQGSNQPQH
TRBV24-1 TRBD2 ATSDLFAGDGETQY
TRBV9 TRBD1 ASSVGQGTGELF
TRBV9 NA ASSVVELLSYNEQF
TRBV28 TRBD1 ASSLGQGGHTEAF
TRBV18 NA ASSPEVGGRGPANEQF
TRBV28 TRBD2 ASSPTGLAGYNEQF
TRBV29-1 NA SVEEGQGLIEAYGYT
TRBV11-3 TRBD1 ASSTDRGSEAF
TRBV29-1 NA SGKQQGNTEAF
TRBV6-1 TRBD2 ASSERGLLANQKF
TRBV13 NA ASSLRRTGGTEAF
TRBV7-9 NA ASSKPGTNSYEQY
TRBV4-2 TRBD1 ASSQARTGNYGYT
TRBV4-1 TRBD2 ASSQVLAGSTDTQY
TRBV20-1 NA SASPSLGSRYGEQF
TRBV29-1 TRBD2 SVEMYASGMPYEQY
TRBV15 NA ATSSGWTEAF
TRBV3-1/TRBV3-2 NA ASSQVGGATEAF
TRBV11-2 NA ASSPRGGSGNTIY
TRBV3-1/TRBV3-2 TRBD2 ASSQDPLAGVSEQY
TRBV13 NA ASSLGGQRSPLH
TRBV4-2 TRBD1 ASSQDRGRTEAF
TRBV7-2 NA ASSPQSYEQY
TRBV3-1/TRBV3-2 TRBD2 ASSLTSGRAPGELF
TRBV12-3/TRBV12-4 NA ASKKQGNTEAF
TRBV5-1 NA ASSPDRRREQY
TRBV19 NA ASSIYGQTTGELF
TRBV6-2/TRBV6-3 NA ASSQTQQGWYGYT
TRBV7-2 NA ASSLGPGYGYT